A single sample is the source of the 5 T cell receptor beta chains below, sequenced in a study of shared clonotypes between healthy human individuals. Naive CD8 cells lacked CD45RO, underwent positive selection for CCR7 and left out terminally differentiated effector memory CD45RA+ cells. Sequencing was performed with immunoSEQ multiplex PCR; in TCRdb, only in-frame clones are kept and a portion is missing. The sample lists about 610,000 clones; around 96% were seen once. The source material was naive CD8+ T cells sorted from blood. Receptors were obtained from a woman aged 25 to 39 in good health.

In regard to this clone: Other DNA sequences within the sample encode an identical CDR3. V and J are TRBV29-1 and TRBJ2-7; perhaps D is TRBD1 or TRBD2 (5 bases each). Trimming removed 6 bases at V and 0 bases at J, with 9 bases between. This CDR3 is built from 12 residues. The germline gives CDR1 SQVTM, CDR2 ANQGSEA. CDR3 bases: TGCAGCGTGGGACCGGGCTCCTACGAGCAGTACTTC. Translating it yields CSVGPGSYEQYF.

The CDR3 region is CASSIPDRPSYEQYF. The CDR3 DNA reads TGTGCCAGCAGTATCCCCGACAGGCCCTCCTACGAGCAGTACTTC. This chain joins TRBV6-5 and TRBJ2-7, with D possibly matching TRBD1 (6 bases). There are 15 residues in the CDR3. The ends were cut back, 5 bases at V and 0 bases at J, with 14 bases in the middle. Germline CDR1 is MNHEY and CDR2 is SVGAGI.

The chain links TRBV28 to TRBJ2-7; D might be TRBD2 (6 bases). The CDR3 has 13 amino acids. V lost 6 bases and J 2 bases, leaving 11 bases between the germline ends. Germline CDR1 reads MDHEN; CDR2 reads SYDVKM. This CDR3 is CASSGSGTYEQYF. The CDR3, as DNA: TGTGCCAGCAGCGGTAGCGGAACCTACGAGCAGTACTTC.

V usage is TRBV19 and J usage is TRBJ2-3, with 11 nucleotides matching TRBD2. J was trimmed by 6 bases and V by 9 bases; bases with no gene match: 5. CDR3 length: 13 residues. Per the germline V gene, CDR1 is LNHDA and CDR2 is SQIVND (reference sequence). This CDR3 is CARLAGGLDTQYF. CDR3 DNA: TGTGCCAGGCTAGCGGGAGGATTGGATACGCAGTATTTT.

This rearrangement joins TRBV11-2 to TRBJ2-1; 7 bases align to TRBD2. This CDR3 is built from 17 residues. CDR1 and CDR2 from the germline V gene are SGHAT and FQNNGV. The J segment lost 4 bases and the V segment lost 0 bases, leaving 9 bases of the junction unmatched. CDR3 sequence (DNA): TGTGCCAGCAGCTTAGAGCTGACGGGAGGCCCTTACAATGAGCAGTTCTTC. Its translation is CASSLELTGGPYNEQFF. The full variable domain, with the rest looked up from reference TRBV11-2 and TRBJ2-1, is EAGVAQSPRYKIIEKRQSVAFWCNPISGHATLYWYQQILGQGPKLLIQFQNNGVVDDSQLPKDRFSAERLKGVDSTLKIQPAKLEDSAVYLCASSLELTGGPYNEQFFGPGTRLTVL.